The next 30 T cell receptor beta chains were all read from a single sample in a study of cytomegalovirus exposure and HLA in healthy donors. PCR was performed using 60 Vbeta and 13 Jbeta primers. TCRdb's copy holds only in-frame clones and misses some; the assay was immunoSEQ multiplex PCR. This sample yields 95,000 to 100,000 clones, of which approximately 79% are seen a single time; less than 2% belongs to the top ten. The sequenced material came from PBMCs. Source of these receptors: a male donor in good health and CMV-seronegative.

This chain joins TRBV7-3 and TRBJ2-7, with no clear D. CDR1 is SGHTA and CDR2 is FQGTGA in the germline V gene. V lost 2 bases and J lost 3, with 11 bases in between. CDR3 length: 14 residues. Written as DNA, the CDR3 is TGTGCCAGCAGCTTACTCCCTGGCAGCTACGAGCAGTACTTC. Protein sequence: CASSLLPGSYEQYF.

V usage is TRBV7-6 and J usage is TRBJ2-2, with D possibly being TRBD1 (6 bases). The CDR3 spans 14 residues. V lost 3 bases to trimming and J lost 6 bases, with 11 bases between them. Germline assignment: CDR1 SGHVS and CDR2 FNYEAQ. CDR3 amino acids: CASSFLGTSGELFF. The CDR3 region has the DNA TGTGCCAGCAGCTTCTTGGGGACATCCGGGGAGCTGTTTTTT.

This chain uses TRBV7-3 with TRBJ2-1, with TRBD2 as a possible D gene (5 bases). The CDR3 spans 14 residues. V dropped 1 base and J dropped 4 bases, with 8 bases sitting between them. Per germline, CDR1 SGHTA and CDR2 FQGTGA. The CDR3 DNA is TGTGCCAGCAGCTTAAGAGGGCGGTACAATGAGCAGTTCTTC. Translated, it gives CASSLRGRYNEQFF.

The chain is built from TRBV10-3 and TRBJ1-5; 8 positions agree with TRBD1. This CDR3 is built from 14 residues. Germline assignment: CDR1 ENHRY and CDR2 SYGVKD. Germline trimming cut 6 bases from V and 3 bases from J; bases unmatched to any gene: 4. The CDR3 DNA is TGTGCCATCAGGAAGACAGGGGACAATCAGCCCCAGCATTTT. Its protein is CAIRKTGDNQPQHF.

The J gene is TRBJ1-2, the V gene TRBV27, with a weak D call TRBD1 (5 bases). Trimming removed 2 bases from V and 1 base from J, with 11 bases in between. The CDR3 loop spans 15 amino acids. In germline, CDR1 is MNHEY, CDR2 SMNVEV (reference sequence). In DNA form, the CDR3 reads TGTGCCAGCAGTTTAAATAGGGGCAATAACTATGGCTACACCTTC. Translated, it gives CASSLNRGNNYGYTF.

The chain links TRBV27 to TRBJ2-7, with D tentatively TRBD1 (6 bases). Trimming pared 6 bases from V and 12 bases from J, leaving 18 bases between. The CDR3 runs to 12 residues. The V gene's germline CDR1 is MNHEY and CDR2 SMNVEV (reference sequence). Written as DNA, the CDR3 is TGTGCCAGCAGCCCCAGGGGCCACGAAAGGTACTTC. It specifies CASSPRGHERYF.

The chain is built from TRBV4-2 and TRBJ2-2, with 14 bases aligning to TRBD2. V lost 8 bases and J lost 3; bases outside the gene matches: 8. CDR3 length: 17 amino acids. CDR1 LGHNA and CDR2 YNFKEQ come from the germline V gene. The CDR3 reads CASRPAGLAGDTGELFF. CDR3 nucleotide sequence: TGTGCCAGCCGGCCGGCGGGACTAGCGGGAGACACCGGGGAGCTGTTTTTT.

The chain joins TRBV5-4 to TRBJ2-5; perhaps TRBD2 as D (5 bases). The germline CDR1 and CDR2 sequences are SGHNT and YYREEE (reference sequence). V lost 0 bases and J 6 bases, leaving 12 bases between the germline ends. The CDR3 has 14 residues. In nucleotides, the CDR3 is TGTGCCAGCAGCTTGGGCAAGGAGGTGAAGACCCAGTACTTC. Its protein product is CASSLGKEVKTQYF.

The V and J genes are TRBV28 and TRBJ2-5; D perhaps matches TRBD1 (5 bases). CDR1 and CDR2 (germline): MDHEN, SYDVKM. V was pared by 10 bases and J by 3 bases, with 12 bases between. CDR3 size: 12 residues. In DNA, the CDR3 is TGTGCCACGCAGGTCAGGGAAGAGACCCAGTACTTC. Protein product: CATQVREETQYF.

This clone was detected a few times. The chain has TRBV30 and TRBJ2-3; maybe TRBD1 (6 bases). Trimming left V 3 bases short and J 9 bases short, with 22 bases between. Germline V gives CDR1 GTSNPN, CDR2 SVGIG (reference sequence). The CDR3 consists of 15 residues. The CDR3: CAWRDRISSLGTQYF. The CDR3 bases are TGTGCCTGGAGGGACAGAATATCCTCATTGGGCACGCAGTATTTT.

In nucleotides, the CDR3 is TGCAGCGTTGGTTCCGTTTCTCGACTCACCCAAGAGACCCAGTACTTC. Amino acid sequence: CSVGSVSRLTQETQYF. The rearrangement uses TRBV29-1 and TRBJ2-5; D is unclear. Trimming stripped 4 bases from V and 1 base from J, with 19 bases between. There are 16 residues in the CDR3. Per the germline V gene, CDR1 is SQVTM and CDR2 is ANQGSEA.

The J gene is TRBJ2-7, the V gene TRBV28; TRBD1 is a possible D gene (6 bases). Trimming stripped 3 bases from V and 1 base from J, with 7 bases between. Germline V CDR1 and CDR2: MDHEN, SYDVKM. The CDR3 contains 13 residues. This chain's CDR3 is CASSFQGSYEQYF. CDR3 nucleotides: TGTGCCAGCAGTTTTCAGGGGTCCTACGAGCAGTACTTC. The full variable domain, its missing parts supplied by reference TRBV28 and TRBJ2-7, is DVKVTQSSRYLVKRTGEKVFLECVQDMDHENMFWYRQDPGLGLRLIYFSYDVKMKEKGDIPEGYSVSREKKERFSLILESASTNQTSMYLCASSFQGSYEQYFGPGTRLTVT.

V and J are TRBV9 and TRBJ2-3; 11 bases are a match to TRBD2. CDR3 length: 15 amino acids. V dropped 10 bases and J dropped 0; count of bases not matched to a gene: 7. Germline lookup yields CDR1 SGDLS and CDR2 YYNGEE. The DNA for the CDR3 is TGTGCCGGCGCGACTAGCGGGGCTAGCACAGATACGCAGTATTTT. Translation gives CAGATSGASTDTQYF.

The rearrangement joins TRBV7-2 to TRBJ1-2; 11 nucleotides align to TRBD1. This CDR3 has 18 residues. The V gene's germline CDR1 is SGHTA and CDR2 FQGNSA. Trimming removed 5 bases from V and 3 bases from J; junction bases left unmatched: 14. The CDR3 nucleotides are TGTGCCAGCAGCCCAAGGACAGGGGGCGTCGTAAAGGACTATGGCTACACCTTC. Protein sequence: CASSPRTGGVVKDYGYTF.

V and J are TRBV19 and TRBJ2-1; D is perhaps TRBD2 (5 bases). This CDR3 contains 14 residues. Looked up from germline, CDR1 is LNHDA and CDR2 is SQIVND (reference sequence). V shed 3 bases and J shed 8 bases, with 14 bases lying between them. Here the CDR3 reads CASSMGRAGDEQFF. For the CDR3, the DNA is TGTGCCAGTAGTATGGGTCGGGCCGGGGATGAGCAGTTCTTC.

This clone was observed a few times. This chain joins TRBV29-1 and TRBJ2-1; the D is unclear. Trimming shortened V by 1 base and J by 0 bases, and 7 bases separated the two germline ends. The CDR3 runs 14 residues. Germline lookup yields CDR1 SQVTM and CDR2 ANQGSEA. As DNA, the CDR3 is TGCAGCGTTGAAGTGATTAGCTCCTACAATGAGCAGTTCTTC. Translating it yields CSVEVISSYNEQFF.

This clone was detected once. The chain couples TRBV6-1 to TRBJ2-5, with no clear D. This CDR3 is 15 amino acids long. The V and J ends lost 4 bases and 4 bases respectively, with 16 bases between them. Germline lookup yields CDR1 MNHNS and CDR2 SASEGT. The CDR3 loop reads CASSGQLRTGETQYF. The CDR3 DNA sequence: TGTGCCAGCAGTGGTCAACTCCGAACGGGAGAGACCCAGTACTTC.

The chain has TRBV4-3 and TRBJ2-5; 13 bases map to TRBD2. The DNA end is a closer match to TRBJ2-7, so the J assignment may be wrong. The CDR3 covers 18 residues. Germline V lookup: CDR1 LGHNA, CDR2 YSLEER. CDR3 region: CASSQSLGLAGLSYEQYF. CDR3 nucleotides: TGCGCCAGCAGCCAATCCCTGGGACTAGCGGGACTATCCTACGAGCAGTACTTC.

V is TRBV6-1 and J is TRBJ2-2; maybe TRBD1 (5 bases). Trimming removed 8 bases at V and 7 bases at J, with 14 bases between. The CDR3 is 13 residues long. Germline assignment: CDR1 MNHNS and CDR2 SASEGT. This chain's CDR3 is CASADRQGGELFF. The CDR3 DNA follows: TGTGCCAGCGCTGACCGCCAGGGCGGGGAGCTGTTTTTT.

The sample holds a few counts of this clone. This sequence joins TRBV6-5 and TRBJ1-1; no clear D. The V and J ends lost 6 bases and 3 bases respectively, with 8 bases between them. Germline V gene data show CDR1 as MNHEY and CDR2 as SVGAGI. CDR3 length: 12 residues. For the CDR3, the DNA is TGTGCCAGCAGAGCTCTCGACACTGAAGCTTTCTTT. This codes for CASRALDTEAFF.

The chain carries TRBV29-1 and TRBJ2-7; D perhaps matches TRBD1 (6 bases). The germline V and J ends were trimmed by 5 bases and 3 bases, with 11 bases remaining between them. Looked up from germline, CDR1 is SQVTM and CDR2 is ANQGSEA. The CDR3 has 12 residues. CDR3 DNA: TGCAGCGTTACAGGGTATGGCTACGAGCAGTACTTC. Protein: CSVTGYGYEQYF.

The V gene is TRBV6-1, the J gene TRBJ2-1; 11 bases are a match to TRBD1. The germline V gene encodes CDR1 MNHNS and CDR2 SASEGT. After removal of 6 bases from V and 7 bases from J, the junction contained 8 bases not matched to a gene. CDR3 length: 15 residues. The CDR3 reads CASRTPGQGVNEQFF. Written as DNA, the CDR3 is TGTGCCAGCAGGACACCGGGACAGGGGGTTAATGAGCAGTTCTTC.

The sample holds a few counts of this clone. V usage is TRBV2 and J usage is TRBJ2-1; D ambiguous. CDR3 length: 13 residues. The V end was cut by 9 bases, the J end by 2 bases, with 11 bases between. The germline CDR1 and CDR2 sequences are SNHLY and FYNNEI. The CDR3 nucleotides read TGTGCCAGAGCTAGTGCCCCCTACAATGAGCAGTTCTTC. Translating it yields CARASAPYNEQFF.

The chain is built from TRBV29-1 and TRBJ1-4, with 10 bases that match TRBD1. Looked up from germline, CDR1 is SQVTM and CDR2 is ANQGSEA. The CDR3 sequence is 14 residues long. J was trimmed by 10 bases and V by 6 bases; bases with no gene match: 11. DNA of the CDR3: TGCAGCGTGGCCCCGGGACAGGGGACGGGAAAACTGTTTTTT. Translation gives CSVAPGQGTGKLFF.

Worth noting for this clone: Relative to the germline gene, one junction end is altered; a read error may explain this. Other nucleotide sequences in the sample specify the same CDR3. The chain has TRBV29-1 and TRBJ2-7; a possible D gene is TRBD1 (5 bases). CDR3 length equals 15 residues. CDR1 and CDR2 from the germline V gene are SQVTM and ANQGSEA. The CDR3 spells CSVEIWLTETYEQYF. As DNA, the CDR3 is TGCAGCGTTGAGATATGGTTGACAGAGACCTACGAGCAGTATTTC.

CDR3: CASSTHRGREEKLFF. The CDR3 DNA is TGTGCCAGCAGCACCCACAGGGGGCGCGAGGAAAAACTGTTTTTT. The V call is TRBV9, the J call TRBJ1-4; TRBD1 agrees at 9 bases. V shed 4 bases and J 8 bases; nucleotides not matched to a gene: 9. Per germline, CDR1 SGDLS and CDR2 YYNGEE. The CDR3 length is 15 residues.

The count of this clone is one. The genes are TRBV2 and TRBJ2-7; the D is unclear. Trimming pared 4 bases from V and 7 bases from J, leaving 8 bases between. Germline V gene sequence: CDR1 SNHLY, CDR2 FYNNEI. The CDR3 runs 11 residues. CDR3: CASSATREQYF. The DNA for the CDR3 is TGTGCCAGCAGTGCCACACGTGAGCAGTACTTC.

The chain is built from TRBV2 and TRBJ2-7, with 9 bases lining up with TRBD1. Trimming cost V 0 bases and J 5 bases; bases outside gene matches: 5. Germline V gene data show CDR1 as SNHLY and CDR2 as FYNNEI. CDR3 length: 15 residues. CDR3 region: CASSEAGQGADEQYF. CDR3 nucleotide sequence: TGTGCCAGCAGTGAAGCGGGACAGGGTGCCGACGAGCAGTACTTC. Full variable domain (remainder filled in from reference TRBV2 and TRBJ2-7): EPEVTQTPSHQVTQMGQEVILRCVPISNHLYFYWYRQILGQKVEFLVSFYNNEISEKSEIFDDQFSVERPDGSNFTLKIRSTKLEDSAMYFCASSEAGQGADEQYFGPGTRLTVT.

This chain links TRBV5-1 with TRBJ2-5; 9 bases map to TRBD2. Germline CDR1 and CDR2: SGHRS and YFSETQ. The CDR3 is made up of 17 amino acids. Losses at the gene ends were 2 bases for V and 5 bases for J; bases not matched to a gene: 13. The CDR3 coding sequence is TGCGCCAGCAGCTTCGGGAGGGGCGGGAGGGCCAAGGAGACCCAGTACTTC. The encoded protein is CASSFGRGGRAKETQYF.

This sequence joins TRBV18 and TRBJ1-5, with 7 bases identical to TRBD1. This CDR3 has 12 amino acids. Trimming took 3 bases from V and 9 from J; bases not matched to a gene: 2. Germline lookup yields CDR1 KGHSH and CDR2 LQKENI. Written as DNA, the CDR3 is TGTGCCAGCTCACCCACAGGGGCGCCCCAGCATTTT. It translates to CASSPTGAPQHF.